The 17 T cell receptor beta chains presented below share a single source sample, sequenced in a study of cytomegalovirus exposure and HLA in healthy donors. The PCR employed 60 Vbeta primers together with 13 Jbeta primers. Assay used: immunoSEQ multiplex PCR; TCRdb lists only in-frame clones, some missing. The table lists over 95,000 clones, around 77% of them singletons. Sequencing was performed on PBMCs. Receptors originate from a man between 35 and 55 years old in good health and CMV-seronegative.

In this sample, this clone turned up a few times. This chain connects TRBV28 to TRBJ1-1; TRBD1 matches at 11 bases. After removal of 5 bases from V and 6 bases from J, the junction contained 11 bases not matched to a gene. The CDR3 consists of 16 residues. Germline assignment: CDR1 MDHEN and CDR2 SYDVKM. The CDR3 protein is CASSVNRGQGVAEAFF. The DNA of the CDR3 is TGTGCCAGCAGTGTAAACCGGGGACAGGGGGTCGCTGAAGCTTTCTTT.

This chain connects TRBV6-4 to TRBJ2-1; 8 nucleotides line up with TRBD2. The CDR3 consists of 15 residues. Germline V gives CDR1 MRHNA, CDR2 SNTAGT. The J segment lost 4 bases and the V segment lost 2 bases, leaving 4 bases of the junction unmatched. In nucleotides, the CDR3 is TGTGCCAGCAGTGACACTAGCGGAGGATACAATGAGCAGTTCTTC. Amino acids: CASSDTSGGYNEQFF.

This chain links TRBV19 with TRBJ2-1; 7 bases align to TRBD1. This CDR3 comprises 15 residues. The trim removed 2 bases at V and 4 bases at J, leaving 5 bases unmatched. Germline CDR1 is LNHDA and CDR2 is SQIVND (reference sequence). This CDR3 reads CASSIPGQIYNEQFF. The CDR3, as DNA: TGTGCCAGTAGTATACCGGGACAGATATACAATGAGCAGTTCTTC.

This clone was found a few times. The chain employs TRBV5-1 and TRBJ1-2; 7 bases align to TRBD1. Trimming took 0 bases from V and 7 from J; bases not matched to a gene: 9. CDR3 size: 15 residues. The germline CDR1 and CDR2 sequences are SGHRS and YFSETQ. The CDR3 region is CASSLAIQGLGGYTF. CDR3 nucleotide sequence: TGCGCCAGCAGCTTGGCCATACAGGGGTTGGGTGGCTACACCTTC.

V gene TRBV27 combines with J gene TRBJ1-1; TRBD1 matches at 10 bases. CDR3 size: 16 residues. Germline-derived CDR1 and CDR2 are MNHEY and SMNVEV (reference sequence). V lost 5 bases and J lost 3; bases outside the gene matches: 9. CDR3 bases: TGTGCCAGCAGTGACCGGGACAGGGGCTATGACACTGAAGCTTTCTTT. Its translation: CASSDRDRGYDTEAFF.

This CDR3 is CASMLGGGSYEQYF. Here the CDR3 DNA reads TGTGCCAGCATGTTAGGGGGGGGATCCTACGAGCAGTACTTC. This chain uses TRBV28 with TRBJ2-7; D possibly corresponds to TRBD2 (7 bases). The CDR3 contains 14 residues. Germline CDR1 MDHEN, CDR2 SYDVKM. V was clipped by 7 bases and J by 1 base, with 14 bases between them.

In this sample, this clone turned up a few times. The CDR3 DNA is TGTGCCAGCAGCTCCCAAGGGACAAGAAACTCCTACGAGCAGTACTTC. The encoded protein is CASSSQGTRNSYEQYF. The gene calls are TRBV7-8 and TRBJ2-5; TRBD1 might be the D (6 bases). The J call may be faulty, since TRBJ2-7 better matches the DNA end. The germline V gene has CDR1 SGHVS and CDR2 FQNEAQ. The CDR3 covers 16 residues.

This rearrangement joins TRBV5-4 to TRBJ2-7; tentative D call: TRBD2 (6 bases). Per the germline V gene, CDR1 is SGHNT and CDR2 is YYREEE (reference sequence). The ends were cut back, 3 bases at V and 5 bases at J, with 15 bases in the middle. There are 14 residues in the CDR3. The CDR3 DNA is TGTGCCAGCAGCTACCGGTCCACGGGGGACGAGCAGTACTTC. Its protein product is CASSYRSTGDEQYF.

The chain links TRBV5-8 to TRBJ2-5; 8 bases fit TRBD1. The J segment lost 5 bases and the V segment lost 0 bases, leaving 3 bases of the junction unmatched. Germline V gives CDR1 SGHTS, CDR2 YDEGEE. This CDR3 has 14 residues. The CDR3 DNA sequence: TGTGCCAGCAGCTTGGGTAGGACAGGGGAGACCCAGTACTTC. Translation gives CASSLGRTGETQYF.

In DNA, the CDR3 is TGTGCCAGCAGTTCCAATCTCGGGTCCGCGTTCTTC. Encoded protein: CASSSNLGSAFF. The chain joins TRBV27 to TRBJ2-1; D unclear. The CDR3 contains 12 residues. The V gene lost 4 bases and the J gene lost 15 bases, with 16 bases spanning the gap. Germline V gene lookup returns CDR1 MNHEY and CDR2 SMNVEV (reference sequence).

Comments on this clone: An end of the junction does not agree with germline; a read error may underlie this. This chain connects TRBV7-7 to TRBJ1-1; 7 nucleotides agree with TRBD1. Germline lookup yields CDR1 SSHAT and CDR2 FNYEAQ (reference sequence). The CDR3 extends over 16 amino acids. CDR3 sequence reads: CASSFSGDSPNTEAFF. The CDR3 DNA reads TGTGCTAGCAGCTTTAGTGGGGACAGCCCGAACACTGAAGCTTTCTTT.

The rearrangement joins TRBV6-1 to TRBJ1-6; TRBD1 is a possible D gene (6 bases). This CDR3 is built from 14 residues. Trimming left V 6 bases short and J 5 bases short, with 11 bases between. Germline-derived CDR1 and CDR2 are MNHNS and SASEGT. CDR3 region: CASRKQGHNSPLHF. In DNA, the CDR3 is TGTGCCAGCAGAAAACAGGGACATAATTCACCCCTCCACTTT.

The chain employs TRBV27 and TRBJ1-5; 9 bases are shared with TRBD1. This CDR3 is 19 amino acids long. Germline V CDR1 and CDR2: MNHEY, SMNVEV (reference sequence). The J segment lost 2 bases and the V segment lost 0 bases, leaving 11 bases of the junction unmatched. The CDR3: CASSLSIGTGKLGNQPQHF. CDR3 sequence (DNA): TGTGCCAGCAGTTTATCGATAGGGACAGGGAAATTGGGCAATCAGCCCCAGCATTTT.

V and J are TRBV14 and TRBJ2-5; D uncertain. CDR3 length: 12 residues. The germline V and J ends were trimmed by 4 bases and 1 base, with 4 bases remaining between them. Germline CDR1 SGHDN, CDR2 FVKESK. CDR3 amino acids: CASSPSQETQYF. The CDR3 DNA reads TGTGCCAGCAGCCCCAGCCAAGAGACCCAGTACTTC.

The CDR3 here is CASGREAQYF. The CDR3 DNA sequence: TGTGCCAGCGGCCGGGAGGCGCAGTACTTC. The V and J genes are TRBV6-5 and TRBJ2-7; 7 bases line up with TRBD2. From germline, CDR1 is MNHEY and CDR2 SVGAGI. The CDR3 is 10 residues long. The trim removed 8 bases at V and 9 bases at J, leaving 4 bases unmatched.

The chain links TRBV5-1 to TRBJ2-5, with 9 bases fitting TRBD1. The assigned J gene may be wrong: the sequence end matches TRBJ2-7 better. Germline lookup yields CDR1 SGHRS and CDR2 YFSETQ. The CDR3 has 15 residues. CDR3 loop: CASSLAGTGKYEQYF. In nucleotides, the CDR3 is TGCGCCAGCAGCTTGGCCGGGACAGGGAAATACGAGCAGTACTTC.

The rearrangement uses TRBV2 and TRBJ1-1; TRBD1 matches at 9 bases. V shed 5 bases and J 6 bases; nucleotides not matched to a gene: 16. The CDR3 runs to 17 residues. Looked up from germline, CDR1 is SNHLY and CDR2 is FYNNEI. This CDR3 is CASSPDRGEGRESEAFF. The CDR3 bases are TGTGCCAGCAGTCCGGACAGGGGTGAGGGAAGAGAGTCTGAAGCTTTCTTT.